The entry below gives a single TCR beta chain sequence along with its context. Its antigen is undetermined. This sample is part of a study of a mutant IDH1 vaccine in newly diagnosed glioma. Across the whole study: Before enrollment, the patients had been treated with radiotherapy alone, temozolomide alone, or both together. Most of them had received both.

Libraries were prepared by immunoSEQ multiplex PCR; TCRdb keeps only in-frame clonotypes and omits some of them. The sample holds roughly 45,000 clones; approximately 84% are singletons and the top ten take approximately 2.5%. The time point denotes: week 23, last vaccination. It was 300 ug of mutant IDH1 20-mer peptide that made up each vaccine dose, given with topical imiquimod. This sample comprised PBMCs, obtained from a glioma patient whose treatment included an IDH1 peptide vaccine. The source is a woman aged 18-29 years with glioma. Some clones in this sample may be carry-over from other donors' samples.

This CDR3 is CAWSVAMAFEAFF. CDR3 bases: TGTGCCTGGAGTGTAGCAATGGCCTTTGAAGCTTTCTTT. J is TRBJ1-1 and V is TRBV30; no firm D call. The CDR3 sequence is 13 residues long. The V and J ends lost 0 bases and 7 bases respectively, with 12 bases between them. CDR1 is GTSNPN, CDR2 SVGIG, per germline (reference sequence).